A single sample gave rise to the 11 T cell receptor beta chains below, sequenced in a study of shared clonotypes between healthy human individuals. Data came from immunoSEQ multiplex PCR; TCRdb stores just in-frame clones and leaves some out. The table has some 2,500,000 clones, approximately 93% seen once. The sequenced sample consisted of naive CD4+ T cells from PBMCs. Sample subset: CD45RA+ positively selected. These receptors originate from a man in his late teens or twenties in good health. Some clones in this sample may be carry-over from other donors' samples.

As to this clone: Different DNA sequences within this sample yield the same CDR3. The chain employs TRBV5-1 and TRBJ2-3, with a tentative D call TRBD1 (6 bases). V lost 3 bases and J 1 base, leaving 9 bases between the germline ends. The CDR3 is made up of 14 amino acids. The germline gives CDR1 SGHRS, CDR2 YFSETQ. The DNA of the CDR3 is TGCGCCAGCAGCTCGGACAGTGGCACAGATACGCAGTATTTT. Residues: CASSSDSGTDTQYF.

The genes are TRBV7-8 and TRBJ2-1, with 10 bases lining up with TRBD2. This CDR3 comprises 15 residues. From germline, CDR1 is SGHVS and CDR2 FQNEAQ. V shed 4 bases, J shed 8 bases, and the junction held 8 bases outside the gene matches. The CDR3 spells CASSWSSGSPDEQFF. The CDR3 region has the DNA TGTGCCAGCAGCTGGTCTAGCGGGAGTCCCGATGAGCAGTTCTTC.

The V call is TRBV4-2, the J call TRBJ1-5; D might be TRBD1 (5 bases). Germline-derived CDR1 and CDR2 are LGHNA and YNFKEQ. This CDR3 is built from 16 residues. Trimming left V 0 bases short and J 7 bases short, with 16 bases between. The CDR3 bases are TGTGCCAGCAGCCAAGAGAGAGGGCAGGGCACGCAGCCCCAGCATTTT. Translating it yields CASSQERGQGTQPQHF.

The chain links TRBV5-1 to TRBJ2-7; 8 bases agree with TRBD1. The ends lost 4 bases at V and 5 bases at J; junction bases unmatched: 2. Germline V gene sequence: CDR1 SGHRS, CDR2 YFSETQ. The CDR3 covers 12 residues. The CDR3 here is CASSPDRDEQYF. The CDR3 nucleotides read TGCGCCAGCAGCCCGGACAGGGACGAGCAGTACTTC.

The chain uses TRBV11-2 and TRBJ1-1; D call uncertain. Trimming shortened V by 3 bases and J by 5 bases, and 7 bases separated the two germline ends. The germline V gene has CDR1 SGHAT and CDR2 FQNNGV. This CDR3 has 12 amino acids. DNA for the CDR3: TGTGCCAGCAGCTTTCGAAGGACTGAAGCTTTCTTT. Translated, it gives CASSFRRTEAFF.

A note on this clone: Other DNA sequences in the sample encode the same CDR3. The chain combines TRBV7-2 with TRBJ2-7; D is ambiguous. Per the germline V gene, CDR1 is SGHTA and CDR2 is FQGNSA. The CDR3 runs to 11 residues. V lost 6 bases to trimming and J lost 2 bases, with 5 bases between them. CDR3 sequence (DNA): TGTGCCAGCAGTTACACCTACGAGCAGTACTTC. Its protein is CASSYTYEQYF.

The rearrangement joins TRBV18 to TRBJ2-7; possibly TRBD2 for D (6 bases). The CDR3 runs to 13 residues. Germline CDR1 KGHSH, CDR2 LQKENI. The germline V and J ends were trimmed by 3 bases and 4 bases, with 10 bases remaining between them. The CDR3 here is CASSPVRGYEQYF. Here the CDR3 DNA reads TGTGCCAGCTCACCCGTCCGGGGGTACGAGCAGTACTTC.

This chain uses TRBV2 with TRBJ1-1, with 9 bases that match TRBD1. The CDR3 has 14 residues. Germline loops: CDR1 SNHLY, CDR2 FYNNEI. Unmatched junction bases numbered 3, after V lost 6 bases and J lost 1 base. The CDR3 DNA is TGTGCCAGCAGGGGACAGGGAGAGAACACTGAAGCTTTCTTT. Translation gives CASRGQGENTEAFF.

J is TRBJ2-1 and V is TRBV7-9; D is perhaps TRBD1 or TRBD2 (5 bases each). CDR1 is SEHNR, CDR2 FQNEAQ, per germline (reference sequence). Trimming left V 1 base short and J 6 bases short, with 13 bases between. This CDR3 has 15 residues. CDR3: CASSLEGAGTNEQFF. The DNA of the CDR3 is TGTGCCAGCAGCTTAGAGGGCGCAGGGACCAATGAGCAGTTCTTC. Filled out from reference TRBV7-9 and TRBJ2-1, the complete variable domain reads DTGVSQNPRHKITKRGQNVTFRCDPISEHNRLYWYRQTLGQGPEFLTYFQNEAQLEKSRLLSDRFSAERPKGSFSTLEIQRTEQGDSAMYLCASSLEGAGTNEQFFGPGTRLTVL.

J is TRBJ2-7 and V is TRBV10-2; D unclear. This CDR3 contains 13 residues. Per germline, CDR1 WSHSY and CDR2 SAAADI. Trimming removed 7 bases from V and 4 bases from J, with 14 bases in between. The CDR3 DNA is TGCGCCAGCAAAACACGAGGAAGTTACGAGCAGTACTTC. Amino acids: CASKTRGSYEQYF.

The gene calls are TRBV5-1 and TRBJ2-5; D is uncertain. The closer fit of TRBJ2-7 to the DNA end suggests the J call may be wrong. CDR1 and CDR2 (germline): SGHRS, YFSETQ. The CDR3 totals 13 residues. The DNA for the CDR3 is TGCGCCAGCAGCTTGACTATTTCCTACGAGCAGTACTTC. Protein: CASSLTISYEQYF.